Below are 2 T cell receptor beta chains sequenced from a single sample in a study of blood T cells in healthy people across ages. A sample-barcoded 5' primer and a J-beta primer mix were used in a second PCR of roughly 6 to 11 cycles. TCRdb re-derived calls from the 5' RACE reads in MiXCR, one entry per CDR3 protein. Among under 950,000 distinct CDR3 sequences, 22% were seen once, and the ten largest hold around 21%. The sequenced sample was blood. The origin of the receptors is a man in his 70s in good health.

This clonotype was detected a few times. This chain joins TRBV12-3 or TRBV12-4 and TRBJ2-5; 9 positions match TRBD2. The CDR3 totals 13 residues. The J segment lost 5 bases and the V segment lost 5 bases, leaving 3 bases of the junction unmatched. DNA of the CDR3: TGTGCCAGCAGTCCTAGCGGGATTGAGACCCAGTACTTC. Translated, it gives CASSPSGIETQYF.

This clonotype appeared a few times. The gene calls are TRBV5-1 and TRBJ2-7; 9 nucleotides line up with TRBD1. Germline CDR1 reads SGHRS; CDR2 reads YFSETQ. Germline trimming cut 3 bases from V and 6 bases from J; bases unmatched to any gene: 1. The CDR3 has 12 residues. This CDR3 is CASSSTGGEQYF. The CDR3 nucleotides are TGCGCCAGCAGCTCGACAGGGGGCGAGCAGTACTTC.